This T cell receptor (beta chain) was documented in a study of blood T cell repertoires in COVID-19. Background on the study: Nucleic acid was either cDNA or gDNA, and it came from T cells, B-cell-depleted T cells, or PBMCs.

Clones were sequenced by immunoSEQ multiplex PCR, and TCRdb holds only the in-frame ones, with some missing. The profile shows about 94,000 clones, 74% of them singletons. Patients of the Seattle cohort, enrolled during active infection, were followed longitudinally. The ends were cut back, 1 base at V and 5 bases at J, with 9 bases in the middle. The CDR3 contains 14 residues. Per the germline V gene, CDR1 is SEHNR and CDR2 is FQNEAQ (reference sequence). This chain uses TRBV7-9 with TRBJ1-5, with unresolved D. This receptor was obtained from a man between 65 and 85 years old with COVID-19, enrolled during active disease. Source material: peripheral blood. The CDR3 reads CASSLGGRHQPQHF. DNA of the CDR3: TGTGCCAGCAGCTTAGGTGGGCGACATCAGCCCCAGCATTTT.